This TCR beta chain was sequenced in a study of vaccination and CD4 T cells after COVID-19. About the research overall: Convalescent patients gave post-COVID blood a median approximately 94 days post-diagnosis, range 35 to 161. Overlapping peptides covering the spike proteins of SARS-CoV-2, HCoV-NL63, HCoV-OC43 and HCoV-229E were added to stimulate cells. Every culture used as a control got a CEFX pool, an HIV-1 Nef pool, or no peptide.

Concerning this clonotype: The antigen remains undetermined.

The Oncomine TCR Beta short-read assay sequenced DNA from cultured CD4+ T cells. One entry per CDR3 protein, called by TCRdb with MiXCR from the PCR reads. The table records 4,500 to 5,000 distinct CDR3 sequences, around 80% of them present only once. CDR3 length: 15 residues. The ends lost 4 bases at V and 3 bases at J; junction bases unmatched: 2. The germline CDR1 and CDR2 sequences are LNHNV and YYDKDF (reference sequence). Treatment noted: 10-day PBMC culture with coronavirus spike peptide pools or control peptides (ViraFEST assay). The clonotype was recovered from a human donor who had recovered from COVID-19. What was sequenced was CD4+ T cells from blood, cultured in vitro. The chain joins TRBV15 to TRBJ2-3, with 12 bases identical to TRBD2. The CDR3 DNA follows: TGTGCCACCAGCAACGGACTAGCGGGGACAGATACGCAGTATTTT. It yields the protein CATSNGLAGTDTQYF.